The 19 T cell receptor beta chains below all came from one sample that was sequenced in a study of blood T cell repertoires in COVID-19. Using immunoSEQ multiplex PCR, the repertoire was profiled, and TCRdb retains in-frame clones only, with some absent. The sample holds over 150,000 clones; over 75% are singletons and the top ten take 7%. Sequenced sample: PBMCs or T cells enriched from blood (not recorded which). The receptors stem from a woman aged 45-60 years who had recovered from COVID-19.

This sequence joins TRBV19 and TRBJ2-2, with 8 bases aligning to TRBD2. This CDR3 contains 18 residues. The V gene end was trimmed by 7 bases and the J gene end by 0 bases; junction bases not matched to a gene: 13. The germline CDR1 and CDR2 sequences are LNHDA and SQIVND (reference sequence). The CDR3 loop is CASTSATGTRANTGELFF. The CDR3 coding sequence is TGTGCCAGTACTTCAGCTACCGGGACTAGAGCGAACACCGGGGAGCTGTTTTTT.

The V gene is TRBV4-1, the J gene TRBJ2-2, with 7 bases aligning to TRBD1. This CDR3 comprises 16 residues. Germline-derived CDR1 and CDR2 are MGHRA and YSYEKL. V lost 2 bases, J lost 0 bases, and 3 bases stayed unmatched. Written as DNA, the CDR3 is TGCGCCAGCAGCCAAAAGGGGACAGCGAACACCGGGGAGCTGTTTTTT. Its translation is CASSQKGTANTGELFF.

This chain joins TRBV4-1 and TRBJ1-4, with 7 nucleotides matching TRBD1. V dropped 3 bases and J dropped 5; count of bases not matched to a gene: 6. This CDR3 region has 15 residues. Germline values: CDR1 MGHRA, CDR2 YSYEKL. The CDR3 sequence: CASSHLGQLNEKLFF. In DNA, the CDR3 is TGCGCCAGCAGCCACCTGGGACAGCTGAATGAAAAACTGTTTTTT.

The genes are TRBV5-4 and TRBJ1-2; TRBD1 agrees at 10 bases. Germline trimming cut 4 bases from V and 4 bases from J; bases unmatched to any gene: 10. The V gene's germline CDR1 is SGHNT and CDR2 YYREEE (reference sequence). This CDR3 is built from 16 residues. DNA for the CDR3: TGTGCCAGCAGCGCTAAGACAGGGGGCAGTAGCTATGGCTACACCTTC. Translating gives CASSAKTGGSSYGYTF.

This rearrangement joins TRBV4-1 to TRBJ1-6; TRBD1 might be the D (5 bases). CDR1 MGHRA and CDR2 YSYEKL come from the germline V gene. The CDR3 sequence is 16 residues long. V was clipped by 4 bases and J by 8 bases, with 18 bases between them. The CDR3 protein is CASSRLGPGEHSPLHF. The CDR3 coding sequence is TGCGCCAGCAGCCGCTTAGGTCCGGGGGAGCATTCACCCCTCCACTTT.

V gene TRBV19 combines with J gene TRBJ2-4; 9 bases map to TRBD1. Germline V gives CDR1 LNHDA, CDR2 SQIVND (reference sequence). With 7 bases clipped from V and 16 bases from J, the junction kept 20 bases outside the gene matches. The CDR3 extends over 15 amino acids. Here the CDR3 reads CASTKAGTGSQHLYF. CDR3 nucleotide sequence: TGTGCCAGTACCAAGGCGGGGACAGGGTCTCAACATTTATACTTC.

This sequence joins TRBV7-2 and TRBJ1-1; D call uncertain. The V end lost 6 bases, the J end lost 1 base, and 9 bases lay between the germline ends. Germline CDR1 reads SGHTA; CDR2 reads FQGNSA. The CDR3 is 13 residues long. This chain's CDR3 is CASSYGGNTEAFF. Here the CDR3 DNA reads TGTGCCAGCAGTTACGGAGGGAACACTGAAGCTTTCTTT.

In its sample, this clone was seen once. V is TRBV2 and J is TRBJ1-2; 9 bases match TRBD1. Trimming removed 2 bases from V and 7 bases from J; junction bases left unmatched: 14. The V gene's germline CDR1 is SNHLY and CDR2 FYNNEI. This CDR3 contains 17 residues. CDR3 protein: CASSELRTGVVHGGYTF. The CDR3 coding sequence is TGTGCCAGCAGTGAACTTAGGACAGGGGTGGTTCACGGTGGCTACACCTTC.

The table lists this clone with a count of one. The V and J genes are TRBV6-5 and TRBJ2-1, with 7 bases identical to TRBD1. Unmatched junction bases numbered 2, after V lost 6 bases and J lost 12 bases. This CDR3 region has 10 residues. The germline gives CDR1 MNHEY, CDR2 SVGAGI. As DNA, the CDR3 is TGTGCCAGCAGCAACAGGGGGCAGTTCTTC. It codes for CASSNRGQFF.

V gene TRBV6-1 combines with J gene TRBJ2-7, with TRBD2 matching 8 bases. This CDR3 spans 17 amino acids. Germline lookup yields CDR1 MNHNS and CDR2 SASEGT. After removal of 4 bases from V and 3 bases from J, the junction contained 14 bases not matched to a gene. In DNA form, the CDR3 reads TGTGCCAGCAGTGGGGCCCAAGGACTAGCAAGACTCTACGAGCAGTACTTC. It specifies CASSGAQGLARLYEQYF.

The chain links TRBV25-1 to TRBJ2-1; TRBD2 matches at 9 bases. CDR3 length: 17 residues. Trimming took 4 bases from V and 1 from J; bases not matched to a gene: 8. Germline-derived CDR1 and CDR2 are MGHDK and SYGVNS. Written as DNA, the CDR3 is TGTGCCAGCAGTGCTTTTAGCGGGAGTCCTTCCTACAATGAGCAGTTCTTC. Its translation is CASSAFSGSPSYNEQFF. Full variable domain (remainder filled in from reference TRBV25-1 and TRBJ2-1): EADIYQTPRYLVIGTGKKITLECSQTMGHDKMYWYQQDPGMELHLIHYSYGVNSTEKGDLSSESTVSRIRTEHFPLTLESARPSHTSQYLCASSAFSGSPSYNEQFFGPGTRLTVL.

This sequence joins TRBV28 and TRBJ2-7; tentatively, D is TRBD1 (6 bases). The CDR3 is made up of 16 amino acids. Germline CDR1 and CDR2: MDHEN and SYDVKM. V shed 6 bases and J shed 0 bases, with 18 bases lying between them. The DNA of the CDR3 is TGTGCCAGCAGCAAGCAGGGGTTCGGTTACTCCTACGAGCAGTACTTC. Translating it yields CASSKQGFGYSYEQYF.

This clone was observed a handful of times. The chain has TRBV12-5 and TRBJ1-5; TRBD1 is a possible D gene (6 bases). Germline assignment: CDR1 LGHNT and CDR2 FRNRAP. CDR3 size: 15 residues. V gave up 5 bases and J gave up 0 bases, with 11 bases separating them. The CDR3 protein is CASGGGHYSNQPQHF. For the CDR3, the DNA is TGTGCTAGTGGTGGGGGACATTATAGCAATCAGCCCCAGCATTTT.

The chain links TRBV6-5 to TRBJ2-1, with 9 positions matching TRBD2. The CDR3 runs to 15 residues. The ends lost 5 bases at V and 3 bases at J; junction bases unmatched: 5. CDR1 is MNHEY and CDR2 is SVGAGI in the germline V gene. CDR3 residues: CASSQSSGSYNEQFF. The CDR3 DNA follows: TGTGCCAGCAGTCAAAGTAGCGGGAGCTACAATGAGCAGTTCTTC.

In nucleotides, the CDR3 is TGTGCCAGCAGGGGACAGGGGCGCCTTGGCAATCAGCCCCAGCATTTT. Protein: CASRGQGRLGNQPQHF. The chain is built from TRBV2 and TRBJ1-5; 10 positions match TRBD1. Germline loops: CDR1 SNHLY, CDR2 FYNNEI. The CDR3 spans 16 residues. V was pared by 6 bases and J by 2 bases, with 7 bases of the junction left unmatched.

V and J are TRBV18 and TRBJ2-1; 8 bases line up with TRBD1. CDR3 length: 14 amino acids. Germline V lookup: CDR1 KGHSH, CDR2 LQKENI. V lost 4 bases and J lost 1; bases outside the gene matches: 0. CDR3 DNA sequence: TGTGCCAGCTCACGACAGGGGTCCTACAATGAGCAGTTCTTC. Protein: CASSRQGSYNEQFF.

This rearrangement joins TRBV11-3 to TRBJ1-4; perhaps TRBD1 as D (5 bases). This CDR3 is 14 amino acids long. V lost 3 bases and J lost 4, with 9 bases in between. Germline V gene sequence: CDR1 SGHNT, CDR2 YENEEA. As DNA, the CDR3 is TGTGCCAGCAGCTTCGGGGGGTTTAATGAAAAACTGTTTTTT. Encoded protein: CASSFGGFNEKLFF.

V gene TRBV11-2 combines with J gene TRBJ2-2; 14 nucleotides match TRBD2. There are 18 residues in the CDR3. The V gene end was trimmed by 3 bases and the J gene end by 4 bases; junction bases not matched to a gene: 7. Germline CDR1 reads SGHAT; CDR2 reads FQNNGV. As DNA, the CDR3 is TGTGCCAGCAGCTTGTCGGGACTAGCGGGAGTCGGCACCGGGGAGCTGTTTTTT. It translates to CASSLSGLAGVGTGELFF. Variable domain in full (rest from reference TRBV11-2 and TRBJ2-2): EAGVAQSPRYKIIEKRQSVAFWCNPISGHATLYWYQQILGQGPKLLIQFQNNGVVDDSQLPKDRFSAERLKGVDSTLKIQPAKLEDSAVYLCASSLSGLAGVGTGELFFGEGSRLTVL.

The genes are TRBV4-1 and TRBJ1-1; 7 nucleotides line up with TRBD1. The V segment lost 9 bases and the J segment 2 bases; nucleotides outside the gene matches: 6. CDR3 length: 13 residues. Looked up from germline, CDR1 is MGHRA and CDR2 is YSYEKL. The DNA of the CDR3 is TGCGCCAGTACCGGGACAGAAAACACTGAAGCTTTCTTT. As protein: CASTGTENTEAFF.